This record looks at one TCR beta chain sequence and its context. As yet, its antigen is unknown. TCRdb independently ran MiXCR on the reads; one entry per CDR3 protein. The table has 700,000 to 900,000 distinct CDR3 sequences, around 29% seen once; the top ten hold around 13%. These data come from a study of T cell repertoires in cytomegalovirus infection. Study background: CMV epitopes that were recently identified and HLA-C-restricted were used alongside well-studied HLA-B-restricted ones. CMV infection together with matching HLA type was indicated by public TCR beta signatures. Study-wide points: Dominant in the ex vivo response were TCR beta clonotypes restricted by HLA-C and specific for CMV.

The input for sequencing was cultured CD8+ T cells from PBMCs, taken from culture after CMV antigen stimulation. The sequence derives from a human donor in good health (CMV status not recorded). Some clones in this sample may be carry-over from other donors' samples.

Here the CDR3 DNA reads TGTGCCAGCACCCGGACAGGGGGTGTCCGTTTTACCGGGGAGCTGTTTTTT. Residues: CASTRTGGVRFTGELFF. V and J are TRBV6-1 and TRBJ2-2; 10 nucleotides line up with TRBD1. The germline CDR1 and CDR2 sequences are MNHNS and SASEGT. The V and J ends lost 7 bases and 5 bases, in that order; junction bases with no gene match: 13. The length of the CDR3 is 17 residues.